This record covers a single T cell receptor (beta chain). Its antigen is still unknown. This specimen comes from a study of shared clonotypes between healthy human individuals. Study information: Donor composition was two women and three men, aged 18 to 49.

Study-wide results and limits: In having few donors, the study represented limited genetic and exposure-history diversity.

Profiling relied on immunoSEQ multiplex PCR, and the TCRdb table lists in-frame clones only, not all of them. Of about 490,000 clones in the sample, less than 80% were seen once. CDR1 and CDR2 from the germline V gene are SGHTA and FQGTGA. CDR3 length: 15 amino acids. The ends lost 0 bases at V and 7 bases at J; junction bases unmatched: 2. This TCR was recovered from a woman aged 40-49 years in good health. Some clones in this sample may be carry-over from other donors' samples. This rearrangement joins TRBV7-3 to TRBJ1-4, with 10 bases identical to TRBD1. The sample consisted of PBMCs. This chain's CDR3 is CASSLTGQGTEKLFF. Written as DNA, the CDR3 is TGTGCCAGCAGCTTAACGGGACAGGGGACTGAAAAACTGTTTTTT.